This TCR beta chain emerged from a study of CD8+CD57+ T cells in acquired aplastic anemia. Flow cytometry had shown expanded CD8+CD57+ cells in the patients chosen for sequencing. None of the patients had been given any therapy when their blood was sampled. Investigators profiled TCR beta VDJ and CDR3 from genomic DNA template. TCRdb independently ran MiXCR on the reads; one entry per CDR3 protein. Of under 150,000 distinct CDR3 sequences listed, approximately 41% are singletons. This clonotype occurred many times. The CDR3 loop spans 13 amino acids. Looked up from germline, CDR1 is LNHDA and CDR2 is SQIVND (reference sequence). Trimming took off 7 bases at V and 9 bases at J, with 16 bases between the two ends.

Sequencing was done on a sample of sorted CD4+, CD8+, or CD8+CD57+ T cells (not recorded which) from PBMCs. The clonotype comes from a human donor with aplastic anemia. The chain recombines TRBV19 with TRBJ1-5; no clear D. The CDR3 protein is CASTPTIAGPQHF. As DNA, the CDR3 is TGTGCCAGTACCCCGACAATCGCGGGGCCCCAGCATTTT. Drawing the rest from reference TRBV19 and TRBJ1-5, the complete variable domain is DGGITQSPKYLFRKEGQNVTLSCEQNLNHDAMYWYRQDPGQGLRLIYYSQIVNDFQKGDIAEGYSVSREKKESFPLTVTSAQKNPTAFYLCASTPTIAGPQHFGDGTRLSIL.